By proportion, the clone carrying this T cell receptor beta chain is medium-sized. Antigen: not known. Cultured CD4+ T cells had their DNA profiled by the Oncomine TCR Beta short-read assay. Each CDR3 protein gets one entry after TCRdb re-called the PCR reads with MiXCR. The data hold approximately 24,000 distinct CDR3 sequences, with 25% to 35% observed a single time. The data originate from a study of vaccination and CD4 T cells after COVID-19. Regarding time point: late sampling 161 to 241 days after vaccination in three convalescent patients. Indicated treatment: roughly 10-day PBMC culture with coronavirus spike peptide pools or control peptides (ViraFEST assay). Germline CDR1 is LNHDA and CDR2 is SQIVND (reference sequence). This CDR3 spans 13 amino acids. Losses at the gene ends were 6 bases for V and 5 bases for J; bases not matched to a gene: 5.

This clonotype was sampled from a human donor who had recovered from COVID-19. The sequencing used CD4+ T cells from blood, cultured in vitro, collected about 7 months after SARS-CoV-2 vaccination. V and J are TRBV19 and TRBJ1-2; 8 bases match TRBD1. The CDR3 spells CASRPTGEYGYTF. The CDR3 DNA reads TGTGCCAGTAGACCGACAGGGGAATATGGCTACACCTTC.